Each of the 21 T cell receptor beta chains below was sequenced from the same sample in a study of T-cell reconstitution after alpha-beta-depleted transplantation in children. Researchers prepared the TCRbeta library using unique molecular identifiers, the study reports. TCRdb ran MiXCR on the PCR reads and lists one entry per CDR3 protein. The sample holds approximately 44,000 distinct CDR3 sequences, under 6% seen once. Material: PBMCs, mostly from graft donor cells, obtained 60 days after TCRalphabeta/CD19-depleted stem cell transplant. The receptors here all came from a female patient aged 2 to 10 who had a stem cell transplant for aplastic anemia, so the T cells may come from the graft donor.

Many counts were recorded for this clonotype. This chain uses TRBV12-3 or TRBV12-4 with TRBJ2-5; D gene unclear. There are 14 residues in the CDR3. With 5 bases removed from V and 5 bases from J, the gap between germline ends came to 15 bases. CDR3 DNA sequence: TGTGCCAGCAGTCCCCGGCAGACCCGCGAGACCCAGTACTTC. As protein: CASSPRQTRETQYF.

This clonotype showed up just a few times. The chain combines TRBV7-2 with TRBJ1-1; TRBD1 aligns across 7 bases. There are 15 residues in the CDR3. The V segment lost 3 bases and the J segment 0 bases; nucleotides outside the gene matches: 4. The V gene's germline CDR1 is SGHTA and CDR2 FQGNSA. The CDR3 loop is CASSLRQGLNTEAFF. CDR3 coding DNA: TGTGCCAGCAGCTTGAGACAGGGTTTGAACACTGAAGCTTTCTTT.

This clonotype was recorded many times. The chain is built from TRBV7-6 and TRBJ1-1; D unresolved. V was trimmed by 0 bases and J by 4 bases, leaving 9 bases between them. The CDR3 runs 14 residues. Germline V gene sequence: CDR1 SGHVS, CDR2 FNYEAQ. CDR3 in DNA: TGTGCCAGCAGCTTAGCCGGTAGGAGCACTGAAGCTTTCTTT. Translation: CASSLAGRSTEAFF.

Many counts were recorded for this clonotype. The V and J genes are TRBV7-3 and TRBJ2-5; D may be TRBD1 (5 bases). Germline values: CDR1 SGHTA, CDR2 FQGTGA. This CDR3 has 13 residues. V was trimmed by 4 bases and J by 5 bases, leaving 11 bases between them. The CDR3 loop reads CASSSGPGETQYF. In DNA, the CDR3 is TGTGCCAGCAGCTCAGGGCCGGGTGAGACCCAGTACTTC.

This clonotype is categorized as medium-sized. The chain recombines TRBV12-3 or TRBV12-4 with TRBJ2-1; 8 bases match TRBD2. This CDR3 contains 13 residues. The ends lost 5 bases at V and 7 bases at J; junction bases unmatched: 4. In DNA form, the CDR3 reads TGTGCCAGCAGTGCCGGGAGGGCGAATGAGCAGTTCTTC. Residues: CASSAGRANEQFF.

The sample holds many counts of this clonotype. The chain employs TRBV12-3 or TRBV12-4 and TRBJ1-2, with D possibly being TRBD1 (6 bases). With 7 bases removed from V and 4 bases from J, the gap between germline ends came to 19 bases. This CDR3 comprises 15 residues. For the CDR3, the DNA is TGTGCCAGCACCAGGACAGCAACTAACACCTATGGCTACACCTTC. This translates into CASTRTATNTYGYTF.

This clonotype was picked up a small number of times. The rearrangement uses TRBV18 and TRBJ2-1, with TRBD2 matching 13 bases. The trim removed 1 base at V and 9 bases at J, leaving 18 bases unmatched. CDR3 length: 20 amino acids. The germline V gene has CDR1 KGHSH and CDR2 LQKENI. CDR3 amino acids: CASSPRTGTGLAGVPGEQFF. CDR3 nucleotides: TGTGCCAGCTCACCACGGACAGGGACCGGACTAGCGGGAGTCCCGGGTGAGCAGTTCTTC.

V is TRBV4-2 and J is TRBJ1-6, with a tentative D call TRBD1 (5 bases). V dropped 3 bases and J dropped 8 bases, with 23 bases sitting between them. The germline V gene has CDR1 LGHNA and CDR2 YNFKEQ. This CDR3 contains 18 residues. CDR3: CASSQTVQGRRIDSPLHF. Written as DNA, the CDR3 is TGTGCCAGCAGCCAGACCGTTCAGGGACGGAGGATTGATTCACCCCTCCACTTT.

This clonotype was counted many times. The chain links TRBV24-1 to TRBJ2-3, with 11 positions matching TRBD2. After removal of 4 bases from V and 5 bases from J, the junction contained 10 bases not matched to a gene. This CDR3 contains 17 residues. Looked up from germline, CDR1 is KGHDR and CDR2 is SFDVKD. This chain's CDR3 is CATSDPGTTSGKDTQYF. As DNA, the CDR3 is TGTGCCACCAGTGACCCGGGAACGACTAGCGGGAAAGATACGCAGTATTTT.

This clonotype showed up many times. For the CDR3, the DNA is TGTGCCAGCGGGCTAGCGGGCAGCTCCTACGAGCAGTACTTC. This translates into CASGLAGSSYEQYF. This chain connects TRBV6-5 to TRBJ2-7; 8 bases line up with TRBD2. Trimming cost V 8 bases and J 0 bases; bases outside gene matches: 6. Germline V lookup: CDR1 MNHEY, CDR2 SVGAGI. CDR3 length: 14 amino acids.

The chain employs TRBV11-2 and TRBJ2-1, with 10 bases aligning to TRBD1. V trimming: 4 bases; J trimming: 7 bases; junction bases outside the gene matches: 10. The CDR3 contains 16 residues. In germline, CDR1 is SGHAT, CDR2 FQNNGV. DNA of the CDR3: TGTGCCAGCAGCTCAGGAAGACAGGGGGCTTGGAATGAGCAGTTCTTC. This sequence encodes CASSSGRQGAWNEQFF.

This clonotype was counted many times. The chain is built from TRBV5-1 and TRBJ2-3; the D gene is possibly TRBD2 (5 bases). Trimming removed 5 bases from V and 0 bases from J, with 13 bases in between. CDR1 is SGHRS and CDR2 is YFSETQ in the germline V gene. CDR3 length equals 15 residues. In DNA, the CDR3 is TGCGCCAGCAGACGGACTGCCTCTAGCACAGATACGCAGTATTTT. Protein product: CASRRTASSTDTQYF.

This clonotype appeared many times. The genes are TRBV28 and TRBJ2-1; TRBD2 is a possible D gene (6 bases). Trimming pared 4 bases from V and 7 bases from J, leaving 17 bases between. CDR1 MDHEN and CDR2 SYDVKM come from the germline V gene. CDR3 length: 15 amino acids. For the CDR3, the DNA is TGTGCCAGCAGTTGGGCGGGAACCCGTTTGAATGAGCAGTTCTTC. Its translation is CASSWAGTRLNEQFF.

Ten or more counts support this clonotype. This chain connects TRBV28 to TRBJ1-1; no firm D call. V was shortened by 3 bases and J by 8 bases, with 25 bases between the two germline ends. This CDR3 is built from 17 residues. Germline loops: CDR1 MDHEN, CDR2 SYDVKM. CDR3 nucleotides: TGTGCCAGCAGTTTGTCCACCGGCGGACTCCTCCACAGAGAAGCTTTCTTT. Its translation is CASSLSTGGLLHREAFF.

This clonotype appeared many times. The chain links TRBV7-9 to TRBJ2-1; tentative D call: TRBD2 (5 bases). Trimming cost V 2 bases and J 6 bases, with 26 bases left between them. Germline CDR1 and CDR2: SEHNR and FQNEAQ (reference sequence). This CDR3 is built from 19 residues. The DNA of the CDR3 is TGTGCCAGCAGCTTACGAGCGGTGCCGTTAAACGGATTGAGCAATGAGCAGTTCTTC. Residues: CASSLRAVPLNGLSNEQFF.

This clonotype was recorded many times. The CDR3 spells CASSVSGSMVHEQFF. In nucleotides, the CDR3 is TGTGCCAGCAGCGTTAGCGGGAGTATGGTGCATGAGCAGTTCTTC. The chain employs TRBV7-9 and TRBJ2-1; TRBD2 matches at 9 bases. From germline, CDR1 is SEHNR and CDR2 FQNEAQ (reference sequence). This CDR3 contains 15 residues. The trim removed 5 bases at V and 8 bases at J, leaving 10 bases unmatched.

This clonotype came up a few times. This chain connects TRBV19 to TRBJ2-7; D not resolved. Germline V gene sequence: CDR1 LNHDA, CDR2 SQIVND (reference sequence). Trimming removed 3 bases from V and 1 base from J, with 13 bases in between. The CDR3 is 15 amino acids. CDR3 residues: CASSIAGGVSYEQYF. The DNA of the CDR3 is TGTGCCAGTAGTATCGCCGGTGGGGTGTCCTACGAGCAGTACTTC.

This sequence joins TRBV11-2 and TRBJ2-1; D possibly uses TRBD1 or TRBD2 (6 bases each). The CDR3 consists of 19 residues. Trimming took 5 bases from V and 6 from J, leaving 29 bases between them. Germline V gene sequence: CDR1 SGHAT, CDR2 FQNNGV. CDR3 sequence (DNA): TGTGCCAGCAGCCCTATTAGGGGCCCCCCGACTAGGGGGGCCAATGAGCAGTTCTTC. Its protein product is CASSPIRGPPTRGANEQFF.

This clonotype was detected many times. V usage is TRBV12-5 and J usage is TRBJ2-1; possibly TRBD2 for D (5 bases). CDR1 and CDR2 from the germline V gene are LGHNT and FRNRAP. Between the trimmed V and J ends, which lost 3 bases and 8 bases, there was a span of 11 bases. This CDR3 has 13 residues. The DNA of the CDR3 is TGTGCTAGTGGTTTCGGGTTGCGGGATGAGCAGTTCTTC. The encoded protein is CASGFGLRDEQFF. The variable domain in full, with the rest retrieved from reference TRBV12-5 and TRBJ2-1, is DARVTQTPRHKVTEMGQEVTMRCQPILGHNTVFWYRQTMMQGLELLAYFRNRAPLDDSGMPKDRFSAEMPDATLATLKIQPSEPRDSAVYFCASGFGLRDEQFFGPGTRLTVL.

This clonotype was detected ten times or more. The CDR3: CASSWTASGANVLTF. CDR3 DNA: TGCGCCAGCAGCTGGACAGCCTCTGGGGCCAACGTCCTGACTTTC. The chain carries TRBV5-1 and TRBJ2-6; perhaps TRBD1 as D (6 bases). The CDR3 totals 15 residues. V lost 3 bases and J lost 0, with 7 bases in between. Per germline, CDR1 SGHRS and CDR2 YFSETQ.

This CDR3 reads CASMGVLNEQFF. As DNA, the CDR3 is TGTGCCAGCATGGGGGTCCTTAATGAGCAGTTCTTC. The rearrangement joins TRBV28 to TRBJ2-1; D may be TRBD1 or TRBD2 (5 bases each). Germline V gene data show CDR1 as MDHEN and CDR2 as SYDVKM. CDR3 length equals 12 residues. V dropped 7 bases and J dropped 7 bases, with 11 bases sitting between them.